The source of this T cell receptor (beta chain) is a study of blood T cell repertoires in COVID-19. V lost 3 bases to trimming and J lost 5 bases, with 11 bases between them. Germline CDR1 and CDR2: LGHNA and YSLEER. The CDR3 runs to 14 residues. Only in-frame clones appear in the TCRdb table, and some are missing; sequencing was by immunoSEQ multiplex PCR. The sample shows 95,000 to 150,000 clones, 82% of them seen only once. The TCR sequence derives from a woman aged 70 to 79 with acute or convalescent COVID-19. Sequencing input: peripheral blood. V is TRBV4-3 and J is TRBJ1-5, with D maybe TRBD1 (5 bases). The CDR3 sequence: CASSQGWGDQPQHF. In nucleotides, the CDR3 is TGCGCCAGCAGCCAGGGGTGGGGGGATCAGCCCCAGCATTTT.